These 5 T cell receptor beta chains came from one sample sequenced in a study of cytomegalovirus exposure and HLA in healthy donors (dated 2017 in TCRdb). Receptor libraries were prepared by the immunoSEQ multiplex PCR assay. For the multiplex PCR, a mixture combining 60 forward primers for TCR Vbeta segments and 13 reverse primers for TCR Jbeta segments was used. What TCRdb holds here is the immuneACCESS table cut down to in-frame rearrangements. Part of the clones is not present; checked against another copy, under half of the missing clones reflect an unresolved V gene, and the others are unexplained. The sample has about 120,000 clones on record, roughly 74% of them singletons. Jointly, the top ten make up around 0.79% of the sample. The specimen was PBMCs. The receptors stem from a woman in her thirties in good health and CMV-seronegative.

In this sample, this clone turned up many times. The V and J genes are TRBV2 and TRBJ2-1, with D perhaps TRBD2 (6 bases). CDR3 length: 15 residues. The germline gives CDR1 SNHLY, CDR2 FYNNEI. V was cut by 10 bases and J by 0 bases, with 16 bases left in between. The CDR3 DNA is TGTGCCACCGCCAGAGAGGAGGGCTCCTACAATGAGCAGTTCTTC. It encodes CATAREEGSYNEQFF.

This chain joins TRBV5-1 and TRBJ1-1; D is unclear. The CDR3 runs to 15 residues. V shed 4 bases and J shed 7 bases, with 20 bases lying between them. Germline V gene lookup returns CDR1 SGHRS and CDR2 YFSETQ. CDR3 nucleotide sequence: TGCGCCAGCAGCCCGGGGATGGGGTTTGTCGATGAAGCTTTCTTT. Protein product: CASSPGMGFVDEAFF.

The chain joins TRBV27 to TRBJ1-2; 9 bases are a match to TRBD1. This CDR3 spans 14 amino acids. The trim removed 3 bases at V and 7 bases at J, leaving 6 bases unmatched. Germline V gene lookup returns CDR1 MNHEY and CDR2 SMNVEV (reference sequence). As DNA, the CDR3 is TGTGCCAGCAGTTTTGGCGGACAGGGGTTTGGCTACACCTTC. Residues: CASSFGGQGFGYTF.

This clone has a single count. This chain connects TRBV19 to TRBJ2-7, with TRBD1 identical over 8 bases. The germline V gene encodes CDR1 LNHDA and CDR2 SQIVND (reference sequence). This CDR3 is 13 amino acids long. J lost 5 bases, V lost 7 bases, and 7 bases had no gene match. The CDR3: CASNRGSGNEQYF. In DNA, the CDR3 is TGTGCCAGTAACAGGGGGTCGGGAAACGAGCAGTACTTC.

The CDR3 DNA is TGTGCCAGCAGCCAAGGCGGGAACGCAGATACGCAGTATTTT. It codes for CASSQGGNADTQYF. J is TRBJ2-3 and V is TRBV4-2, with TRBD2 as a possible D gene (6 bases). The CDR3 length is 14 residues. Germline V gene sequence: CDR1 LGHNA, CDR2 YNFKEQ. V lost 1 base and J 4 bases, leaving 9 bases between the germline ends.